This entry concerns a single T cell receptor (beta chain). No antigen is known for it. The junction and the germline gene differ at one end; a read error may be behind it. This specimen belongs to a study of T cell responses to AZD1222 COVID-19 vaccine. TCRdb's table, derived via immunoSEQ multiplex PCR, lists solely in-frame clones and lacks some. The data contain about 96,000 clones, nearly 90% of them singletons. Overall study findings and caveats: Baseline seropositivity occurred in only six AZD1222 recipients. All repertoire sampling was performed exclusively after the peak T cell response.

This receptor was obtained from an adult in good health. Source: peripheral blood, taken on day 0 of AZD1222 vaccination.

CDR3 protein: CASSLEAGGPYEQFF. The DNA for the CDR3 is TGTGCTAGCAGCTTAGAGGCGGGGGGGCCCTATGAGCAGTTCTTC. The chain uses TRBV7-7 and TRBJ2-1; the match to TRBD2 covers 9 bases. Per the germline V gene, CDR1 is SSHAT and CDR2 is FNYEAQ (reference sequence). CDR3 length: 15 amino acids.